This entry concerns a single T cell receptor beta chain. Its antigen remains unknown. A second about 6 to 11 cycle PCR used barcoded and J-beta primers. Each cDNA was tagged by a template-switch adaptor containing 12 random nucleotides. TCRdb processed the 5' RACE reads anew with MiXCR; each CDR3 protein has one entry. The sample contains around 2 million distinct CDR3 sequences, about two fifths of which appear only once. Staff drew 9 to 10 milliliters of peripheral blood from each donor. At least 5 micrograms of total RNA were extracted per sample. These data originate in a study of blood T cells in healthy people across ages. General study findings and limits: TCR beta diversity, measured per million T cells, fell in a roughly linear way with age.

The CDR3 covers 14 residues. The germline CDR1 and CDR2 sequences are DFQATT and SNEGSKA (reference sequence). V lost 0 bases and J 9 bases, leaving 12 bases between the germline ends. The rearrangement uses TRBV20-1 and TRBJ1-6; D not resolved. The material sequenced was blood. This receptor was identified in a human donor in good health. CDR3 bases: TGCAGTGCTAGAGAAGACGCCGGGATTTCACCCCTCCACTTT. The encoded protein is CSAREDAGISPLHF.